The source of this T cell receptor beta chain is a study of T cell responses to AZD1222 COVID-19 vaccine. Study-level results: Spike regions recognized by vaccine-associated CD4 TCRs spanned the protein, led by 160-218 and 743-854. Breadth and depth of Spike-specific TCRs rose after two AZD1222 doses. Targeting of unmutated variant regions was reportedly seen in nearly half of spike-specific TCRs. Donors were largely white British and mainly female; clonal diversity was possibly underestimated.

For this clone: Antigen specificity is unknown. Other DNA sequences within the sample encode an identical CDR3.

Per the germline V gene, CDR1 is KGHSH and CDR2 is LQKENI. The CDR3 totals 14 residues. With 3 bases clipped from V and 3 bases from J, the junction kept 1 base outside the gene matches. Generated by immunoSEQ multiplex PCR, the TCRdb table keeps only in-frame clones and is missing some. This sample yields more than 140,000 clones, of which 93% are seen a single time; over 0.85% belongs to the top ten. The chain is built from TRBV18 and TRBJ1-2; 10 positions match TRBD1. The specimen was peripheral blood, collected on day 0 of MenACWY control vaccination. The receptor was isolated from an adult in good health. CDR3 in amino acids: CASSPGTGDYGYTF. DNA for the CDR3: TGTGCCAGCTCACCGGGGACAGGGGACTATGGCTACACCTTC.